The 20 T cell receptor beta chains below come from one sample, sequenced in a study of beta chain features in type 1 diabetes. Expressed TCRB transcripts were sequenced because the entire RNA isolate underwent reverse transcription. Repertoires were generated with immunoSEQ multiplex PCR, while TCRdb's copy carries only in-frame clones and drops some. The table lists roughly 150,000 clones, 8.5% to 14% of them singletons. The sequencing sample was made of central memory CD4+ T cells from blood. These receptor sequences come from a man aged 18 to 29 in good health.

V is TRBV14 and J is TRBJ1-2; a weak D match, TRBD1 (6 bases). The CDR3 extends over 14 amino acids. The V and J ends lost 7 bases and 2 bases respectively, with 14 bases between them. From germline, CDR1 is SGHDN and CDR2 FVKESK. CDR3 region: CASTTTGQNYGYTF. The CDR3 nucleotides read TGTGCCAGCACCACCACCGGACAGAACTATGGCTACACCTTC.

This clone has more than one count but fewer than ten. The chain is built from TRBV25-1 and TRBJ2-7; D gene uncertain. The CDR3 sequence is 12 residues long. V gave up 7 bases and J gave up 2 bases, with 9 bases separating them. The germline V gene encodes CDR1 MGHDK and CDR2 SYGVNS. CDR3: CASILRAYEQYF. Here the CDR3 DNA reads TGTGCCAGCATCCTAAGGGCCTACGAGCAGTACTTC.

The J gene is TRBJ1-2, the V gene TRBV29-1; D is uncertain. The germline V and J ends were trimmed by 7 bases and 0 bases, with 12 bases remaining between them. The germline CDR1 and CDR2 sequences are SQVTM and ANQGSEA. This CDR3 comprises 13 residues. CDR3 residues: CSARTGANYGYTF. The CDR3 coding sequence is TGCAGCGCCCGGACGGGAGCTAACTATGGCTACACCTTC.

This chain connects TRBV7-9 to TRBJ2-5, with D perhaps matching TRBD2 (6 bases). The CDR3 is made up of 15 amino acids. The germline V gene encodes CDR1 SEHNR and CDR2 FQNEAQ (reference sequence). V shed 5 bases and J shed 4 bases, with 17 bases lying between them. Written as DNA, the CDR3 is TGTGCCAGCAGCCCCCTTGACGGAGGGGCAGAGACCCAGTACTTC. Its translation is CASSPLDGGAETQYF.

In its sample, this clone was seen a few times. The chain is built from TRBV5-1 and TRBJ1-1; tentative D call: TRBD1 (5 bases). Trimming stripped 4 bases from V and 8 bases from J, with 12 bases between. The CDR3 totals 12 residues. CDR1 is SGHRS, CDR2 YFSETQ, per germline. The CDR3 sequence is CASSHGTTEAFF. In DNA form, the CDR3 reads TGCGCCAGCAGCCACGGGACGACAGAAGCTTTCTTT.

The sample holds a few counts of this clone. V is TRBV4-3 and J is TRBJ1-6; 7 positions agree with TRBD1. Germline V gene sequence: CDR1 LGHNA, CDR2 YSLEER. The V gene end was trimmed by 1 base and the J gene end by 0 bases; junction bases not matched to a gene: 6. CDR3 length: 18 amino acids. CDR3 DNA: TGCGCCAGCAGCCAAGCCCTGGGACAGAGCTCCTATAATTCACCCCTCCACTTT. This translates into CASSQALGQSSYNSPLHF.

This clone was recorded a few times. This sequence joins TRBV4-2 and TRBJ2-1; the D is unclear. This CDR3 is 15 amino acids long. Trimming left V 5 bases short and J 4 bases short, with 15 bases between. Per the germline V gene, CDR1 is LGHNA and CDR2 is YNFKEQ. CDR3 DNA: TGTGCCAGCAGCGCTCAGTCGGCAACATACAATGAGCAGTTCTTC. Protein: CASSAQSATYNEQFF.

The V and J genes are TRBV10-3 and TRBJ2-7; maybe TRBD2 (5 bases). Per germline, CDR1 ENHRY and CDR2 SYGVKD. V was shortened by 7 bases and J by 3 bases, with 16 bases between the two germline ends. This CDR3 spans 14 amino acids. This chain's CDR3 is CAITPGSNSYEQYF. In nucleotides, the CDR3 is TGTGCCATCACTCCGGGGTCGAATAGCTACGAGCAGTACTTC.

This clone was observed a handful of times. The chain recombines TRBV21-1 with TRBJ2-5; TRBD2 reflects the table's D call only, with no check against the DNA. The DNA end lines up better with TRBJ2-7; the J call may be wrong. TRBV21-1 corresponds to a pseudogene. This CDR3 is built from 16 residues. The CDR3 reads CASSRPPSGRSYEQYF. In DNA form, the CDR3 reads TGTGCCAGCAGCAGACCGCCTAGCGGGAGATCCTACGAGCAGTACTTC.

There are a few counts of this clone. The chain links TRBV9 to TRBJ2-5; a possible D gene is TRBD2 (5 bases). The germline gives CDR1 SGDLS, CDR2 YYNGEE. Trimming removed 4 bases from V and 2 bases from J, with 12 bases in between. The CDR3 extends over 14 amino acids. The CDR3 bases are TGTGCCAGCAGCCGGGGTCATCCTCAAGAGACCCAGTACTTC. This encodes CASSRGHPQETQYF.

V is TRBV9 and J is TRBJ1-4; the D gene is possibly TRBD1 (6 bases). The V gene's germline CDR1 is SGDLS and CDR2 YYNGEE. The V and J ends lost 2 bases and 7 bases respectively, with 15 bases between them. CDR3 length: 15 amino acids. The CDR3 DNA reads TGTGCCAGCAGCGTGAGCCAGGGGTATGGTGAAAAACTGTTTTTT. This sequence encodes CASSVSQGYGEKLFF.

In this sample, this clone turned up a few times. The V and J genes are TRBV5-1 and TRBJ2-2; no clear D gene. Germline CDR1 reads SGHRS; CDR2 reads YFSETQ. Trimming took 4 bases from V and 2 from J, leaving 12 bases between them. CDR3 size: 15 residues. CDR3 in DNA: TGCGCCAGCAGCCCTACATCGAAAAACACCGGGGAGCTGTTTTTT. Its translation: CASSPTSKNTGELFF.

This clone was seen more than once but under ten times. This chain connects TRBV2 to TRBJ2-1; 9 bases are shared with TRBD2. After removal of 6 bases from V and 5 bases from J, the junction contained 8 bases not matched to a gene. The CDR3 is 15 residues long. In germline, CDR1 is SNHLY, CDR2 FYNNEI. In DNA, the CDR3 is TGTGCCAGCAGCCCGGAGTTAGCGGGAGACAATGAGCAGTTCTTC. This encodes CASSPELAGDNEQFF.

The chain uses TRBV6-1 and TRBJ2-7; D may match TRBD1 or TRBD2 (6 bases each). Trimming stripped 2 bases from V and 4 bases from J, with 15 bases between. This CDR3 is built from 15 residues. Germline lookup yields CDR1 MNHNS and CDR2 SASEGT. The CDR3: CASSESAGQGYEQYF. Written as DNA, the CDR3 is TGTGCCAGCAGTGAAAGTGCGGGGCAGGGGTACGAGCAGTACTTC.

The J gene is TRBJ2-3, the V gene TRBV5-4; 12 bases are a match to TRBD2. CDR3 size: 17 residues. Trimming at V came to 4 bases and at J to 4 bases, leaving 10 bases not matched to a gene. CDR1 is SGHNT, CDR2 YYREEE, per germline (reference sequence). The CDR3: CASSGSSGRANSDTQYF. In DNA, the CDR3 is TGTGCCAGCAGCGGATCTAGCGGGAGGGCCAATTCAGATACGCAGTATTTT.

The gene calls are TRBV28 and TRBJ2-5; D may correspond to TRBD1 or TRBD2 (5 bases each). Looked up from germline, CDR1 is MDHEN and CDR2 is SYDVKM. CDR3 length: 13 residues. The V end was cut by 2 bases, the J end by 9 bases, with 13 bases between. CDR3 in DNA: TGTGCCAGCAGTTTAGCCTCAAGGGGACCCCAGTACTTC. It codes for CASSLASRGPQYF.

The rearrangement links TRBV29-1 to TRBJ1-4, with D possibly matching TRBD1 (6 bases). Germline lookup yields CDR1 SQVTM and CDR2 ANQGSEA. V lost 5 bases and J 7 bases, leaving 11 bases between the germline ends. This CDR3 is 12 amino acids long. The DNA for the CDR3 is TGCAGCGTTTCCGGGGGCAGTGAAAAACTGTTTTTT. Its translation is CSVSGGSEKLFF.

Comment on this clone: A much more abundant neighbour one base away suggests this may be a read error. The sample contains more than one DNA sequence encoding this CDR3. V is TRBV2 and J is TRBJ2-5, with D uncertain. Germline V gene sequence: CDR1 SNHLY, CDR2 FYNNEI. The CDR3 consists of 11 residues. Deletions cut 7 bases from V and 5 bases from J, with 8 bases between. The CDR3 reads CASTLKETQYF. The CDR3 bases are TGTGCCAGCACTCTCAAGGAGACCCAGTACTTC.

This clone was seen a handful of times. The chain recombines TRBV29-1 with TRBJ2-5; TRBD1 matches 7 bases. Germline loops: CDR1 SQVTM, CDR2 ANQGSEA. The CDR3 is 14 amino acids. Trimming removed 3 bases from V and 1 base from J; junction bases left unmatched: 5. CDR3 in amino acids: CSVEGQWVQETQYF. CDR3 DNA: TGCAGCGTTGAGGGACAGTGGGTCCAAGAGACCCAGTACTTC.

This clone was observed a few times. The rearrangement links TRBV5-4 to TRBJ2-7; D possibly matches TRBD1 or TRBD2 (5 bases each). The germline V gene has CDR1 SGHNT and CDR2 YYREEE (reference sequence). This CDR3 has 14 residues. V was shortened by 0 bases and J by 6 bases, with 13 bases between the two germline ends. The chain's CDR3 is CASSLAGAGREQYF. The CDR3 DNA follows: TGTGCCAGCAGCTTGGCCGGGGCAGGGCGCGAGCAGTACTTC.